Listed here are 27 T cell receptor beta chains from one sample, sequenced in a study of T cells in Graves' hyperthyroidism and ophthalmopathy. RNA transcripts yielded amplified TCR beta CDR3 regions. The HTBI primer set was used in a first-round RT-PCR of the TCR CDR3. TCRdb analysed the multiplex PCR reads with MiXCR anew, one entry per CDR3 protein. The data hold hundreds of thousands of distinct CDR3 sequences, with less than 15% observed a single time. The sample comprised blood. The receptors here all came from a young woman with Graves' hyperthyroidism.

This clonotype was detected ten times or more. As DNA, the CDR3 is TGCAGTGCTAGGCCCCTTCCCGGGGGGAAGCCCCAGCATTTT. This gives the protein CSARPLPGGKPQHF. The chain has TRBV20-1 and TRBJ1-5; maybe TRBD1 (5 bases). Germline loops: CDR1 DFQATT, CDR2 SNEGSKA (reference sequence). Trimming took off 3 bases at V and 8 bases at J, with 17 bases between the two ends. There are 14 residues in the CDR3.

This clonotype has ten or more counts. The CDR3 loop reads CAISGGDDRFSGYTF. The CDR3 DNA follows: TGTGCCATCAGTGGGGGTGATGACAGATTCAGTGGCTACACCTTC. The rearrangement joins TRBV10-3 to TRBJ1-2; the D gene is possibly TRBD1 (5 bases). V lost 4 bases to trimming and J lost 7 bases, with 19 bases between them. Germline V gene sequence: CDR1 ENHRY, CDR2 SYGVKD. CDR3 length equals 15 residues.

This clonotype has a count of ten or more. The chain links TRBV6-2 or TRBV6-3 to TRBJ2-1; D is possibly TRBD2 (6 bases). The CDR3 loop spans 16 amino acids. Germline assignment: CDR1 MNHEY and CDR2 SVGEGT. V lost 2 bases and J lost 2, with 13 bases in between. Here the CDR3 reads CASSYLPSAPYNEQFF. In DNA, the CDR3 is TGTGCCAGCAGTTACCTGCCTAGCGCACCCTACAATGAGCAGTTCTTC.

This clonotype was observed at least ten times. J is TRBJ2-7 and V is TRBV27; 8 bases map to TRBD2. The V gene's germline CDR1 is MNHEY and CDR2 SMNVEV (reference sequence). This CDR3 has 19 amino acids. The V segment lost 4 bases and the J segment 4 bases; nucleotides outside the gene matches: 21. CDR3 protein: CASSSLTARTTSGRYEQYF. Written as DNA, the CDR3 is TGTGCCAGCAGTTCCCTGACAGCGCGGACCACTAGCGGACGATACGAGCAGTACTTC.

This clonotype showed up many times. This sequence joins TRBV20-1 and TRBJ2-3; weak D call: TRBD2 (6 bases). Germline CDR1 DFQATT, CDR2 SNEGSKA (reference sequence). This CDR3 contains 14 residues. Trimming stripped 5 bases from V and 4 bases from J, with 16 bases between. CDR3 sequence (DNA): TGCAGTGCTCCGACTATCCCGGGAGCAGATACGCAGTATTTT. Translated: CSAPTIPGADTQYF.

This clonotype was seen more than once but under ten times. This sequence joins TRBV9 and TRBJ2-7, with TRBD2 matching 8 bases. J gave up 4 bases and V 0 bases, and 6 bases lay outside the gene matches. The CDR3 has 15 amino acids. CDR1 is SGDLS, CDR2 YYNGEE, per germline. CDR3 sequence reads: CASSVGRSGSYEQYF. The CDR3 DNA sequence: TGTGCCAGCAGCGTAGGACGGAGCGGGAGTTACGAGCAGTACTTC. The full variable domain, its missing parts supplied by reference TRBV9 and TRBJ2-7, is DSGVTQTPKHLITATGQRVTLRCSPRSGDLSVYWYQQSLDQGLQFLIQYYNGEERAKGNILERFSAQQFPDLHSELNLSSLELGDSALYFCASSVGRSGSYEQYFGPGTRLTVT.

This clonotype turned up a few times. The chain uses TRBV20-1 and TRBJ2-1, with D unresolved. The V and J ends lost 2 bases and 0 bases respectively, with 8 bases between them. The CDR3 is 14 amino acids. Germline CDR1 DFQATT, CDR2 SNEGSKA (reference sequence). The CDR3 DNA is TGCAGTGCTAGATCGGTGAGCTCCTACAATGAGCAGTTCTTC. Encoded protein: CSARSVSSYNEQFF.

Remarks on this clonotype: A read error may explain this, as a much larger clone is one base away. The chain employs TRBV6-1 and TRBJ2-7; TRBD2 agrees at 7 bases. Germline V gives CDR1 MNHNS, CDR2 SASEGT. CDR3 length equals 15 residues. This CDR3 is CAGSDRSGGSYEQYF. CDR3 DNA sequence: TGTGCCGGCAGTGATCGGTCGGGAGGCTCCTACGAGCAGTACTTC.

This clonotype showed up just a few times. The V and J genes are TRBV6-1 and TRBJ2-3; 8 nucleotides match TRBD2. Germline-derived CDR1 and CDR2 are MNHNS and SASEGT. The CDR3 has 16 amino acids. V trimming: 3 bases; J trimming: 3 bases; junction bases outside the gene matches: 8. The CDR3 nucleotides read TGTGCCAGCAGTGAGAAGCGGGAGAGGGTGACAGATACGCAGTATTTT. It translates to CASSEKRERVTDTQYF.

Details on this clonotype: A read error is possible here, since a much larger clone lies one base away. The chain links TRBV2 to TRBJ1-2, with TRBD1 matching 10 bases. CDR1 and CDR2 (germline): SNHLY, FYNNEI. The CDR3 is 14 amino acids. The CDR3 region has the DNA TGTGCCGGCAGGGGAAACGACAGGGGGCCTGGCTACACCTTC. Its protein is CAGRGNDRGPGYTF.

This clonotype was counted a few times. The chain employs TRBV6-5 and TRBJ2-7; perhaps D is TRBD1 or TRBD2 (6 bases each). The CDR3 contains 14 residues. Per the germline V gene, CDR1 is MNHEY and CDR2 is SVGAGI. Between the trimmed V and J ends, which lost 2 bases and 3 bases, there was a span of 11 bases. CDR3 nucleotides: TGTGCCAGCAGTTACAGGGGGGTAGACTACGAGCAGTACTTC. Translating gives CASSYRGVDYEQYF.

The chain uses TRBV15 and TRBJ2-1; TRBD1 matches at 7 bases. CDR3 length equals 14 residues. V was clipped by 0 bases and J by 15 bases; unmatched bases: 11. Germline-derived CDR1 and CDR2 are LNHNV and YYDKDF (reference sequence). CDR3 bases: TGTGCCACCAGCAGAGATGTAGGACAGGCCCTCCGGTTCTTC. Amino acid sequence: CATSRDVGQALRFF.

In its sample, this clonotype was seen many times. The genes are TRBV3-1 and TRBJ2-3; D might be TRBD1 or TRBD2, each matching 5 bases. The germline V gene has CDR1 LGHDT and CDR2 YNNKEL (reference sequence). This CDR3 region has 20 residues. V was clipped by 4 bases and J by 1 base, with 27 bases between them. The CDR3 DNA follows: TGTGCCAGCAGCCCTGGCCCTCGGTTGGGAGTGGGGACCCGCACAGATACGCAGTATTTT. Translating it yields CASSPGPRLGVGTRTDTQYF.

This chain links TRBV30 with TRBJ2-3; a possible D gene is TRBD2 (6 bases). With 3 bases removed from V and 6 bases from J, the gap between germline ends came to 10 bases. The CDR3 is 12 amino acids. The germline V gene encodes CDR1 GTSNPN and CDR2 SVGIG (reference sequence). The CDR3 DNA reads TGTGCCTGGAGCACGGGAGTTGATACGCAGTATTTT. Translating gives CAWSTGVDTQYF.

The table lists this clonotype with many counts. The V and J genes are TRBV11-2 and TRBJ2-3; D may be TRBD2 (6 bases). The CDR3 totals 13 residues. The germline gives CDR1 SGHAT, CDR2 FQNNGV. V was clipped by 3 bases and J by 9 bases, with 13 bases between them. The chain's CDR3 is CASSFGGEVTQYF. The CDR3 DNA is TGTGCCAGCAGCTTCGGGGGAGAAGTAACGCAGTATTTT.

The chain joins TRBV18 to TRBJ2-1; perhaps TRBD1 as D (6 bases). Trimming left V 5 bases short and J 0 bases short, with 23 bases between. This CDR3 comprises 19 residues. The germline CDR1 and CDR2 sequences are KGHSH and LQKENI. The CDR3 reads CASSEQGPGLPSSYNEQFF. DNA of the CDR3: TGTGCCAGCTCAGAACAGGGCCCCGGACTGCCGAGCTCCTACAATGAGCAGTTCTTC.

This rearrangement joins TRBV20-1 to TRBJ2-3; D might be TRBD2 (5 bases). Trimming cost V 3 bases and J 1 base, with 14 bases left between them. Germline V gene sequence: CDR1 DFQATT, CDR2 SNEGSKA (reference sequence). There are 15 residues in the CDR3. The CDR3 DNA sequence: TGCAGTGCTAGTTCGGGCCCCGGGGGCACAGATACGCAGTATTTT. This encodes CSASSGPGGTDTQYF.

The sample holds a few counts of this clonotype. The CDR3 region is CSAHGLAGVSSYNEQFF. CDR3 nucleotides: TGCAGTGCCCATGGACTAGCGGGGGTTAGCTCCTACAATGAGCAGTTCTTC. The chain links TRBV20-1 to TRBJ2-1, with 13 nucleotides matching TRBD2. From germline, CDR1 is DFQATT and CDR2 SNEGSKA (reference sequence). With 6 bases clipped from V and 0 bases from J, the junction kept 8 bases outside the gene matches. The CDR3 sequence is 17 residues long.

This chain links TRBV2 with TRBJ1-1; D is undetermined. Per the germline V gene, CDR1 is SNHLY and CDR2 is FYNNEI. This CDR3 region has 15 residues. V lost 3 bases and J 1 base, leaving 12 bases between the germline ends. In DNA form, the CDR3 reads TGTGCCAGCAGTGATCCGGGAGAGTCGAACACTGAAGCTTTCTTT. Protein product: CASSDPGESNTEAFF.

This chain connects TRBV19 to TRBJ2-7; no reliable D call. Germline CDR1 LNHDA, CDR2 SQIVND (reference sequence). This CDR3 has 14 amino acids. The V gene lost 2 bases and the J gene lost 0 bases, with 8 bases spanning the gap. In nucleotides, the CDR3 is TGTGCCAGTAGTATACGGAGCACCTCCTACGAGCAGTACTTC. It specifies CASSIRSTSYEQYF.

This clonotype was detected ten times or more. The J gene is TRBJ2-7, the V gene TRBV7-2; no definite D call. Germline V gives CDR1 SGHTA, CDR2 FQGNSA. The CDR3 sequence is 16 residues long. Between the trimmed V and J ends, which lost 1 base and 0 bases, there was a span of 13 bases. The CDR3 reads CASSLVGRASSYEQYF. Here the CDR3 DNA reads TGTGCCAGCAGCTTAGTGGGCCGGGCAAGCTCCTACGAGCAGTACTTC.

This clonotype has at least ten counts. V usage is TRBV28 and J usage is TRBJ2-1, with 9 bases that match TRBD1. Germline V CDR1 and CDR2: MDHEN, SYDVKM. The CDR3 runs 14 residues. The V and J ends lost 6 bases and 6 bases, in that order; junction bases with no gene match: 6. CDR3 DNA: TGTGCCAGCAGGGGGACAGGGAAGGGCAATGAGCAGTTCTTC. As protein: CASRGTGKGNEQFF.

The rearrangement links TRBV12-3 or TRBV12-4 to TRBJ2-1; 7 nucleotides line up with TRBD2. CDR3 size: 14 residues. The junction had 7 bases not matched to a gene; V was cut back by 5 bases and J by 6 bases. For the CDR3, the DNA is TGTGCCAGCAGTCAAACCGGGACTACCAATGAGCAGTTCTTC. Translating it yields CASSQTGTTNEQFF.

This clonotype has at least ten counts. The chain carries TRBV7-2 and TRBJ2-3; TRBD2 matches at 9 bases. Germline assignment: CDR1 SGHTA and CDR2 FQGNSA. V trimming: 5 bases; J trimming: 3 bases; junction bases outside the gene matches: 9. CDR3 length: 16 residues. The CDR3 bases are TGTGCCAGCAGCCTAATAGCGGGAGCGATAACAGATACGCAGTATTTT. This encodes CASSLIAGAITDTQYF.

At least ten counts were recorded for this clonotype. V and J are TRBV29-1 and TRBJ1-2; the D gene is possibly TRBD1 (6 bases). This CDR3 has 13 amino acids. V was cut by 3 bases and J by 4 bases, with 12 bases left in between. The germline CDR1 and CDR2 sequences are SQVTM and ANQGSEA. The CDR3 DNA reads TGCAGCGTTGACTCAGGGGATACCTATGGCTACACCTTC. Its protein is CSVDSGDTYGYTF.

This clonotype was seen ten or more times. The chain links TRBV20-1 to TRBJ1-1; D perhaps matches TRBD1 (6 bases). CDR3 length equals 12 residues. CDR1 and CDR2 from the germline V gene are DFQATT and SNEGSKA (reference sequence). V was cut by 5 bases and J by 11 bases, with 18 bases left in between. Here the CDR3 DNA reads TGCAGTGCTGCCGACCCAGGGGCCGGGGCTTTCTTT. It yields the protein CSAADPGAGAFF.

This rearrangement joins TRBV9 to TRBJ2-7; TRBD1 or TRBD2 may be the D gene (5 bases each). CDR1 and CDR2 from the germline V gene are SGDLS and YYNGEE. Trimming took 0 bases from V and 0 from J, leaving 10 bases between them. There are 15 residues in the CDR3. CDR3 DNA sequence: TGTGCCAGCAGCGTAGGCTTTGGGGGCTCCTACGAGCAGTACTTC. It is translated as CASSVGFGGSYEQYF.